The T cell receptor beta chain under discussion was sequenced for a study of CD8 T cells in ankylosing spondylitis (dated by TCRdb to between 2016 and 2019). For the wider study: T cell receptor beta repertoires were profiled in healthy donors and ankylosing spondylitis patients so that disease-linked TCR variants could be found. In total, the full study cohort was made up of some 110 healthy donors and about two dozen ankylosing spondylitis patients. Peripheral blood was sampled, and synovial fluid was also collected from ankylosing spondylitis patients. What the research found in general, with its limitations: The disease-linked clones showed a CD8+ phenotype and occurred at relatively low frequencies in peripheral blood. Blood from ankylosing spondylitis patients appeared to be characterized by a TCR beta motif composed of eight highly homologous amino acid variants. Some motif variants were previously reported in synovial fluid and blood of reactive arthritis patients, suggesting common disease-initiation mechanisms. According to the report, matched synovial fluid samples from ankylosing spondylitis patients were significantly enriched for the disease-linked clones.

This clonotype was detected many times. The antigen this receptor binds is unknown. No per-base quality is available; no much larger clone lies one base away. From cysteine to phenylalanine, the CDR3 is 17 amino acids long. Only the CDR3 region is kept as DNA, spanning 51 bases read in frame from base 1. After removal of 4 bases from V and 4 bases from J, the junction retains 16 bases not matched to a gene. CDR1 is given as SGHDT and CDR2 as YYEEEE, both from the germline V gene. Sequencer: Illumina HiSeq 2500. Quantitative 5'-RACE with molecular barcodes was used to prepare TCR beta libraries. As for how the authors treated the data: A new computational method based on a probabilistic model of VDJ rearrangement was used to identify disease-linked TCR variants. TCRdb ran its own pipeline on the public reads, namely fastp trimming at Q25 and MiXCR clone calling, and kept in-frame beta chains. Merged by CDR3 protein, the rows form single entries marked with the most common genes and DNA. These V and J calls are TCRdb output, not the study's own analysis. The sample includes roughly 200,000 distinct CDR3 sequences, with roughly 24% observed a single time. The ten largest account for less than 8.5% of the sample.

The receptor was derived from a male donor with ankylosing spondylitis or in good health (not recorded which). This chain is built from TRBV5-6 and TRBJ1-1, and 7 junction bases match TRBD1. Sequenced material: blood, either unsorted or a sorted T cell fraction (not recorded which). The nucleotides are TGTGCCAGCAGCGTTGTGAGGGGGCTTCCTAGGTTCACTGAAGCTTTCTTT. This translates into CASSVVRGLPRFTEAFF.